This T cell receptor beta chain stems from a study of T cells in Graves' hyperthyroidism and ophthalmopathy. Amplification of TCR beta CDR3 regions was performed using RNA transcripts as template. With the HTBI primer set, the TCR CDR3 went through a first round of RT-PCR. TCRdb re-derived calls from the multiplex PCR reads in MiXCR, one entry per CDR3 protein. The sample gives hundreds of thousands of distinct CDR3 sequences, about two fifths of which show up once; roughly 8.3% is in the top ten. This CDR3 comprises 14 residues. Germline CDR1 MNHEY, CDR2 SMNVEV (reference sequence). V shed 5 bases and J shed 6 bases, with 11 bases lying between them. This clonotype has just a few counts.

This sequence joins TRBV27 and TRBJ1-6; maybe TRBD1 (5 bases). The sequenced sample consisted of blood. The source of this sequence is a man between 18 and 35 years old with Graves' hyperthyroidism. The CDR3 is CASSSAGPNSPLHF. In DNA, the CDR3 is TGTGCCAGCAGTAGCGCAGGGCCTAATTCACCCCTCCACTTT.